This is a list of T cell receptor beta chains from one sample in a study of blood T cells in healthy people across ages. A single record per CDR3 protein comes from TCRdb applying MiXCR to the 5' RACE reads. The sample consists of 850,000 to 950,000 distinct CDR3 sequences, roughly 26% of them appearing once. Sample: blood. All receptors come from an elderly woman in good health. CDR3s include the opening cysteine and the closing phenylalanine or tryptophan. The D gene is left open where the match is weak. The listing skips clone size in some rows; elsewhere it reads once, few, many or a size class.

v_gene	abundance	d_gene	j_gene	CDR3aa	CDR3nt
TRBV21-1	many	.	TRBJ2-5	CASRGAQYF	TGTGCCAGCAGGGGGGCCCAGTACTTC
TRBV3-1	few	.	TRBJ1-6	CASSQVETFSPPHF	TGTGCCAGCAGCCAAGTAGAAACCTTTTCACCCCCCCACTTT
TRBV12-3/TRBV12-4	.	TRBD1	TRBJ1-6	CASSLTGERGPLHF	TGTGCCAGCAGTTTAACAGGGGAGCGAGGACCCCTCCACTTT
TRBV10-3	few	.	TRBJ2-5	CAISEGGARETQYF	TGTGCCATCAGCGAGGGGGGGGCAAGGGAGACCCAGTACTTC
TRBV7-9	many	TRBD1	TRBJ2-7	CASSPSGQGYHEQYF	TGTGCCAGCAGCCCATCGGGACAGGGGTACCACGAGCAGTACTTC
TRBV7-9	.	.	TRBJ2-7	CASSGTGRRTYEQYF	TGTGCCAGCAGTGGAACAGGGAGGAGGACCTACGAGCAGTACTTC
TRBV5-1	.	.	TRBJ1-5	CASSSDGQGNQPQHF	TGCGCCAGCAGCTCAGACGGGCAGGGCAATCAGCCCCAGCATTTT
TRBV7-2	.	.	TRBJ2-1	CTSSLGASLTPSEQFF	TGTACCAGCAGCTTAGGGGCAAGCCTAACACCGTCTGAGCAGTTCTTC
TRBV6-5	many	.	TRBJ1-2	CASRLDAGTRGYTF	TGTGCCAGCCGTTTAGACGCTGGGACGCGCGGCTACACCTTC
TRBV11-2	few	TRBD2	TRBJ2-1	CANSLFSPLAGGLYEQFF	TGTGCCAACAGCTTGTTTTCCCCACTAGCGGGGGGACTCTACGAGCAGTTCTTC
TRBV7-2	few	.	TRBJ2-2	CASSKAGISNTGELFF	TGTGCCAGCAGCAAAGCGGGTATATCGAACACCGGGGAGCTGTTTTTT
TRBV20-1	many	TRBD2	TRBJ2-1	CSARDGGGAYNEQFF	TGCAGTGCTAGAGACGGCGGGGGGGCCTACAATGAGCAGTTCTTC
TRBV12-3/TRBV12-4	many	TRBD1	TRBJ1-5	CASSPRTGRNQPQHF	TGTGCCAGCAGTCCCCGGACAGGGCGCAATCAGCCCCAGCATTTT
TRBV6-2/TRBV6-3	many	.	TRBJ2-3	CASSYGWDTQYF	TGTGCCAGCAGTTACGGCTGGGATACGCAGTATTTT
TRBV28	many	.	TRBJ2-7	CASSPPGGPPYEQYF	TGTGCCAGCAGTCCCCCAGGGGGGCCGCCCTACGAGCAGTACTTC
TRBV18	.	TRBD1	TRBJ1-2	CASSPSQGAPGGYTF	TGTGCCAGCTCACCGTCACAGGGGGCGCCGGGAGGCTACACCTTC
TRBV6-2/TRBV6-3	many	.	TRBJ2-7	CASSYGRTGLGEQYF	TGTGCCAGCAGTTACGGGCGAACAGGGTTAGGCGAGCAGTACTTC
TRBV20-1	many	.	TRBJ2-5	CSARDWRETQYF	TGCAGTGCTAGAGATTGGAGGGAGACCCAGTACTTC
TRBV20-1	.	TRBD2	TRBJ2-4	CSARDSGGQYDEQYF	TGCAGTGCTAGAGATAGCGGGGGCCAGTACGATGAGCAGTACTTC
TRBV12-3/TRBV12-4	many	.	TRBJ1-3	CASSRNTIYF	TGTGCCAGCAGTCGAAACACCATATATTTT
TRBV6-1	few	.	TRBJ2-2	CASSERASFTGELFF	TGTGCCAGCAGCGAACGCGCCTCTTTCACCGGGGAGCTGTTTTTT
TRBV7-2	many	TRBD1	TRBJ2-3	CASSLGDRETDTQYF	TGTGCCAGCAGCTTAGGGGACAGGGAGACAGATACGCAGTATTTT
TRBV7-2	many	TRBD2	TRBJ2-5	CASSLHQTSGGKETQYF	TGTGCCAGCAGCTTGCACCAAACTAGCGGGGGGAAAGAGACCCAGTACTTC
TRBV18	.	.	TRBJ1-1	CANSPQAGIEAFF	TGTGCCAACTCACCTCAAGCCGGGATTGAAGCTTTCTTT
TRBV6-2/TRBV6-3	many	.	TRBJ2-5	CASTVDRDTLRETQYF	TGTGCCAGCACCGTGGATCGGGACACCCTGAGAGAGACCCAGTACTTC
TRBV12-3/TRBV12-4	.	.	TRBJ1-2	CASRTENDGHGYTF	TGTGCCAGCAGGACAGAGAATGACGGCCATGGCTACACCTTC
TRBV12-3/TRBV12-4	many	.	TRBJ1-4	CASRAGARNEKLFF	TGTGCCAGCAGGGCAGGGGCCCGCAATGAAAAACTGTTTTTT
TRBV9	many	TRBD1	TRBJ2-3	CASNGPGQSATDTQYF	TGTGCCAGCAACGGACCGGGACAGAGCGCCACAGATACGCAGTATTTT
TRBV11-3	few	.	TRBJ2-3	CASKGDARTDTQYF	TGTGCCAGCAAGGGGGACGCTCGCACAGATACGCAGTATTTT
TRBV7-2	many	TRBD1	TRBJ1-2	CASSISGGGRVLNGYTF	TGTGCCAGCAGCATCTCAGGGGGAGGGAGGGTACTGAATGGCTACACCTTC
TRBV24-1	.	TRBD1	TRBJ2-7	CATSDPGTVSYEQYF	TGTGCCACCAGTGATCCCGGGACAGTGTCTTACGAGCAGTACTTC
TRBV3-1	.	.	TRBJ2-5	CASGQVKETQYF	TGTGCCAGCGGCCAAGTAAAAGAGACCCAGTACTTC
TRBV11-3	.	TRBD1	TRBJ2-6	CASRGQGANSGANVLTF	TGTGCCAGCAGAGGACAGGGGGCGAACTCTGGGGCCAACGTCCTGACTTTC
TRBV18	.	.	TRBJ2-5	CASSPRDTEETQYF	TGTGCCAGCTCACCACGGGACACCGAAGAGACCCAGTACTTC
TRBV20-1	many	.	TRBJ2-6	CSARGPGRPGANVLTF	TGCAGTGCTAGAGGGCCCGGCCGTCCTGGGGCCAACGTCCTGACTTTC
TRBV6-5	many	.	TRBJ1-5	CASSKVGDSNQPQHF	TGTGCCAGCAGTAAAGTCGGAGATAGCAATCAGCCCCAGCATTTT
TRBV5-4	few	.	TRBJ1-2	CASSLFLGANYGYTF	TGTGCCAGCAGCTTGTTTTTGGGGGCTAACTATGGCTACACCTTC
TRBV21-1	many	.	TRBJ1-1	CASSLSRQGNTDTEAFF	TGTGCCAGCAGCCTCTCCAGACAGGGTAACACAGACACTGAAGCTTTCTTT
TRBV14	.	.	TRBJ2-3	CASSLAPGMGDTQYF	TGTGCCAGCAGCTTGGCCCCAGGCATGGGAGATACGCAGTATTTT
TRBV6-5	few	.	TRBJ1-4	CASGMTATNEKLFF	TGTGCCAGCGGAATGACAGCAACTAATGAAAAACTGTTTTTT
TRBV12-3/TRBV12-4	.	TRBD2	TRBJ2-1	CASSIAGTSGTNEQFF	TGTGCCAGCAGTATTGCCGGGACTAGCGGGACCAATGAGCAGTTCTTC
TRBV25-1	many	.	TRBJ1-1	CASSSLGATEAFF	TGTGCCAGCAGTTCCTTGGGGGCCACTGAAGCTTTCTTT
TRBV7-2	.	TRBD2	TRBJ2-1	CASSLLSGGNLGNEQFF	TGTGCCAGCAGCTTATTATCGGGGGGAAATCTAGGTAATGAGCAGTTCTTC
TRBV7-6	many	.	TRBJ1-1	CASSLVYGMNTEAFF	TGTGCCAGCAGCTTAGTTTACGGGATGAACACTGAAGCTTTCTTT
TRBV7-9	few	TRBD1	TRBJ1-5	CASSGPGQGSQPQHF	TGTGCCAGCAGCGGACCGGGACAGGGGTCTCAGCCCCAGCATTTT
TRBV5-5	.	.	TRBJ1-1	CASSFPDTEGKGFF	TGTGCCAGCAGCTTCCCCGACACGGAGGGGAAAGGTTTCTTT
TRBV5-1	.	.	TRBJ2-7	CASSMTDYLYEQYF	TGCGCCAGCAGCATGACAGATTATCTCTACGAGCAGTACTTC
TRBV20-1	.	.	TRBJ1-4	CSAREQGTEKLFF	TGCAGTGCTAGAGAACAGGGTACTGAAAAACTGTTTTTT
TRBV5-6	.	TRBD1	TRBJ2-6	CANSWTGGVSGANALTF	TGTGCCAACAGCTGGACAGGAGGTGTCTCTGGGGCCAACGCCCTGACTTTC
TRBV6-2/TRBV6-3	few	.	TRBJ1-6	CASSYFVNSPLHF	TGTGCCAGCAGTTACTTCGTAAATTCACCCCTCCACTTT
TRBV25-1	many	.	TRBJ2-3	CASSTTQGTQYF	TGTGCCAGCAGTACCACGCAGGGTACGCAGTATTTT
TRBV6-1	.	.	TRBJ2-1	CASSEVGPWGEHDNEQFF	TGTGCCAGCAGTGAAGTGGGTCCGTGGGGAGAACATGACAATGAGCAGTTCTTC
TRBV7-9	many	TRBD1	TRBJ2-5	CASRPPGGVETQYF	TGTGCCAGCAGGCCCCCAGGGGGCGTCGAGACCCAGTACTTC
TRBV7-2	many	.	TRBJ2-7	CASSLGTFRDSEQYF	TGTGCCAGCAGCTTAGGGACATTCAGGGACTCCGAGCAGTACTTC